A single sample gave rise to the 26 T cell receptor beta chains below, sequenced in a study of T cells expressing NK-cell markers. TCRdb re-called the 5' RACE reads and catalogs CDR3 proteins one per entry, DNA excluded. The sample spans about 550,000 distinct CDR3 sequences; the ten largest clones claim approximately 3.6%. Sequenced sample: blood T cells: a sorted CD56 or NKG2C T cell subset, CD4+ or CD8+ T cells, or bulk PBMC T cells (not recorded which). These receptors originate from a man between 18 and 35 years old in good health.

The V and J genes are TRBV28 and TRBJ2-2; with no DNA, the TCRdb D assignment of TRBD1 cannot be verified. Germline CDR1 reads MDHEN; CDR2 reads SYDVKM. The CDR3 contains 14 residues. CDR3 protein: CASTLTGSTGELFF.

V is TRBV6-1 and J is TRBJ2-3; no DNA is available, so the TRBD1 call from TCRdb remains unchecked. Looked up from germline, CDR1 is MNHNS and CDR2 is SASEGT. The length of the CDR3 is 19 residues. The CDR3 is CASSPEGERFWGGTDTQYF.

CDR3 sequence: CASSEAGQPNYGYTF. V and J are TRBV6-1 and TRBJ1-2. The CDR3 covers 15 residues. Germline loops: CDR1 MNHNS, CDR2 SASEGT.

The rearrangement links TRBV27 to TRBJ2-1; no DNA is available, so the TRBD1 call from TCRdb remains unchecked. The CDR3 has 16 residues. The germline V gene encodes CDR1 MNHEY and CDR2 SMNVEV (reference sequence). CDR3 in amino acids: CASSRRRTGMDNEQFF.

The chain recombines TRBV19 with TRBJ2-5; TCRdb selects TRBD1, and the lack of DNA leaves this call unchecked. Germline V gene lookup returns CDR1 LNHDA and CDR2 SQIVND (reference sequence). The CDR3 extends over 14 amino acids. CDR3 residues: CASSIGRGAETQYF.

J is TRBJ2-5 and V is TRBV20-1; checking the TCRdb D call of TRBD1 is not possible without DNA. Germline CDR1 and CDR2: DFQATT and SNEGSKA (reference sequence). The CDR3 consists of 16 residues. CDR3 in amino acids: CSARDFRTGGTETQYF.

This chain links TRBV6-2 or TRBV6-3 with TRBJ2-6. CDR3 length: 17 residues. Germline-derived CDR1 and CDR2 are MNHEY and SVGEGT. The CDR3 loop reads CASSYSPLLSGANVLTF.

CDR3 residues: CASSPDGNNQPQHF. This sequence joins TRBV12-3 or TRBV12-4 and TRBJ1-5; TCRdb indicates TRBD1, and absent DNA this call remains unverified. The CDR3 extends over 14 amino acids.

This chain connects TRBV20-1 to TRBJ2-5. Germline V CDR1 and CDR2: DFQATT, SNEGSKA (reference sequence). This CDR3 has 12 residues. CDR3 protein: CSASDEWETQYF.

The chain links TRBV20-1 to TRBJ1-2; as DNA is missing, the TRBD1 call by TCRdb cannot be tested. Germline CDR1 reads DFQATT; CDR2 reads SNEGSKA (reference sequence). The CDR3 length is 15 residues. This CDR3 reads CSAPRWDREDYGYTF.

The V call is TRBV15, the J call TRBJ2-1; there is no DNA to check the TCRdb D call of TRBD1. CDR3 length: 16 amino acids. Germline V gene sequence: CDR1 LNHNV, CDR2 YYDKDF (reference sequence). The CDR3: CATSRRRDWGHNEQFF.

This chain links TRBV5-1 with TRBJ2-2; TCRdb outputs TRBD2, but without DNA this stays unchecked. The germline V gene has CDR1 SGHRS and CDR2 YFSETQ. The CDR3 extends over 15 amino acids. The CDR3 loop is CASQLDLTSTGELFF.

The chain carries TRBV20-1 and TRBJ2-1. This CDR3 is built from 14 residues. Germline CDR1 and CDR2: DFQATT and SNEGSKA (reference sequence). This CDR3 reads CSARGFRNYNEQFF.

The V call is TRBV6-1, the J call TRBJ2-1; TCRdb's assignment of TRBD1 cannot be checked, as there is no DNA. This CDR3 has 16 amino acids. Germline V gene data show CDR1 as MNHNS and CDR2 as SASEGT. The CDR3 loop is CASRGLGGSPYNEQFF.

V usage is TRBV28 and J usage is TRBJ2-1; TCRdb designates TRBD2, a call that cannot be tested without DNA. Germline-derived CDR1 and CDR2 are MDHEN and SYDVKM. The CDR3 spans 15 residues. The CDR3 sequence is CASMDPGTGYNEQFF.

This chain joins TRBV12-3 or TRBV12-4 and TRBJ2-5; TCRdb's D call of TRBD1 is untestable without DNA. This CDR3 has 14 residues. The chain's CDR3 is CASSLGAVAETQYF.

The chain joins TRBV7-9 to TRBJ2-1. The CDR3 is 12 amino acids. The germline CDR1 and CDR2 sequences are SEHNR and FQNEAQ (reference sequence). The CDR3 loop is CASSARLEPAFF.

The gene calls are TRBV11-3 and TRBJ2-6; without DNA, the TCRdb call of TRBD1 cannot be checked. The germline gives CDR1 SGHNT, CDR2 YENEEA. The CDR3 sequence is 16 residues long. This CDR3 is CASSLSWGKEANVLTF.

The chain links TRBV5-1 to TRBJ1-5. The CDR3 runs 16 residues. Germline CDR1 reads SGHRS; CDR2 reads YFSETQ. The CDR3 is CASSPTGGVSNQPQHF.

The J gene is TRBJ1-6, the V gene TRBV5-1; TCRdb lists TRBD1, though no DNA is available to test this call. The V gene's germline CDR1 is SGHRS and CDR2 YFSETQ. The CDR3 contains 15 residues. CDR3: CASSLRRRTNSPLHF.

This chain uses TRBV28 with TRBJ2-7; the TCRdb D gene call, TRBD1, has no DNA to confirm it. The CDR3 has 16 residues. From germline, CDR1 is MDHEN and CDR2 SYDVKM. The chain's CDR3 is CASSLLTGVRTYEQYF.

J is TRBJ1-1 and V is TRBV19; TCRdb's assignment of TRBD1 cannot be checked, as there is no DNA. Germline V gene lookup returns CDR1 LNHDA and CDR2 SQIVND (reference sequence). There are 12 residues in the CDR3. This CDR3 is CASTLGGTEAFF.

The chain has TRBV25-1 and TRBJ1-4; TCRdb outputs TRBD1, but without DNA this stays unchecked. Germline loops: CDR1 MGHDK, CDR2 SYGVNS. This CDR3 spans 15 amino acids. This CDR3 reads CASSESRIQGAELFF.

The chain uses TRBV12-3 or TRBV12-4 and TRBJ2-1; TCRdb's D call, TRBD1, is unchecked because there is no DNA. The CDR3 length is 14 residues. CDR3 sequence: CASSPQPGQGRQFF.

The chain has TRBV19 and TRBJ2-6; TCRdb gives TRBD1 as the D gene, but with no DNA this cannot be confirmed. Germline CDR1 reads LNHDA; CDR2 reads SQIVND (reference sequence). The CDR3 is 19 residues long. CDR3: CASSADRETLASGANVLTF.

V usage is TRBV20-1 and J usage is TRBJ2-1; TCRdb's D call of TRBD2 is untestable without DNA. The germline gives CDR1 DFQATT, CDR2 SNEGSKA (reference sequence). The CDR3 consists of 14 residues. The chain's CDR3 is CSAAAATPYNEQFF.